A selection of T cell receptor beta chains follows, all from one sample in a study of shared clonotypes between healthy human individuals. The assay was immunoSEQ multiplex PCR, and TCRdb's table has in-frame clones only and misses some. The repertoire holds more than 2,000,000 clones, with roughly 93% as singletons. The specimen sequenced was naive CD4+ T cells from PBMCs. Every receptor here comes from a man aged 18 to 30 in good health. Some clones in this sample may be carry-over from other donors' samples. CDR3s include the opening cysteine and the closing phenylalanine or tryptophan. The D gene is left open where the match is weak. Clone sizes are given selectively: once, few, many, or a class where the clone is expanded.

NA | TRBJ2-2 | NA | TRBV6-5 | TGTGCCAGCAGAGCATTTGGGGAGCTGTTTTTT | CASRAFGELFF
NA | TRBJ1-2 | NA | TRBV5-4 | TGTGCCAGCAGCTTGGGTCCCAGGTCTGGCTACACCTTC | CASSLGPRSGYTF
NA | TRBJ2-3 | NA | TRBV7-8 | TGTGCCAGCAGCTTGGCTAGCTCCGCAGATACGCAGTATTTT | CASSLASSADTQYF
NA | TRBJ2-7 | NA | TRBV5-6 | TGTGCCAGCAGCGTCGCAGCGGCTTGGGAGCAGTACTTC | CASSVAAAWEQYF
NA | TRBJ1-1 | NA | TRBV29-1 | TGCAGCGTCCAAAGGGACCTCACTGAAGCTTTCTTT | CSVQRDLTEAFF
NA | TRBJ2-5 | NA | TRBV29-1 | TGCAGCGTTTTCCCGGGGGCTCGGCAAGAGACCCAGTACTTC | CSVFPGARQETQYF
TRBD2 | TRBJ2-3 | NA | TRBV4-1 | TGCGCCAGCAGCCAAGATTCAGCGGGAGACAGCACAGATACGCAGTATTTT | CASSQDSAGDSTDTQYF
TRBD2 | TRBJ2-3 | NA | TRBV2 | TGTGCCAGCAGGACTAGCGACACAGATACGCAGTATTTT | CASRTSDTDTQYF
NA | TRBJ2-7 | NA | TRBV5-1 | TGCGCCAGCAGCCCCCGTATGGAATCTCAGACCTCCTACGAGCAGTACTTC | CASSPRMESQTSYEQYF
NA | TRBJ1-3 | NA | TRBV13 | TGTGCCAGCAGCATACGCTACAGGACAGCCTCTGGAAACACCATATATTTT | CASSIRYRTASGNTIYF
NA | TRBJ1-1 | NA | TRBV4-1 | TGCGCCAGCAGCCAAGAGAGAAGGACGAAAGAAACTTTCTTT | CASSQERRTKETFF
NA | TRBJ2-2 | once | TRBV9 | TGTGCCAGCAGCGTAATGGATGGGAACACCGGGGAGCTGTTTTTT | CASSVMDGNTGELFF
NA | TRBJ1-1 | NA | TRBV9 | TGTGCCAGCAGCGTCCAAGCAGACACCACTGAAGCTTTCTTT | CASSVQADTTEAFF
NA | TRBJ1-1 | NA | TRBV30 | TGTGCCTGGTTCAGTGGATTCCACCTTGAAGCTTTCTTT | CAWFSGFHLEAFF
NA | TRBJ2-7 | NA | TRBV7-9 | TGTGCCAGCAGCTTAGGGGCTTCAGGGGCCTCCTACGAGCAGTACTTC | CASSLGASGASYEQYF
NA | TRBJ2-4 | NA | TRBV5-4 | TGTGCCAGCAGTGGGGCGACGGGAGTCAAAAACATTCAGTACTTC | CASSGATGVKNIQYF